The clone carrying this T cell receptor beta chain was detected many times. No antigen is known for it. The data were obtained in a study of CD8+ T cells in alopecia areata. Study outcomes and limitations: Affected lesional scalp, above all in alopecia totalis/universalis, was more clonal than normal scalp.

Collected material from alopecia areata patients comprised lesional scalp punch biopsies and peripheral blood. Extracted RNA was reverse transcribed into cDNA, the sequencing template. Measured with immunoSEQ multiplex PCR; TCRdb has only the in-frame clones, and not every one. This sample carries fewer than 200,000 clones, less than 80% of them seen once, and the ten largest clones take approximately 10%. The length of the CDR3 is 15 residues. Per germline, CDR1 MGHRA and CDR2 YSYEKL. V was shortened by 2 bases and J by 1 base, with 9 bases between the two germline ends. The chain joins TRBV4-1 to TRBJ2-1, with no clear D. The receptor was isolated from a human donor with alopecia areata. This material consisted of CD8+ T cells sorted from blood, taken at week 0. The DNA of the CDR3 is TGCGCCAGCAGCCAACCGATCAGGTCCTACAATGAGCAGTTCTTC. Translation: CASSQPIRSYNEQFF.